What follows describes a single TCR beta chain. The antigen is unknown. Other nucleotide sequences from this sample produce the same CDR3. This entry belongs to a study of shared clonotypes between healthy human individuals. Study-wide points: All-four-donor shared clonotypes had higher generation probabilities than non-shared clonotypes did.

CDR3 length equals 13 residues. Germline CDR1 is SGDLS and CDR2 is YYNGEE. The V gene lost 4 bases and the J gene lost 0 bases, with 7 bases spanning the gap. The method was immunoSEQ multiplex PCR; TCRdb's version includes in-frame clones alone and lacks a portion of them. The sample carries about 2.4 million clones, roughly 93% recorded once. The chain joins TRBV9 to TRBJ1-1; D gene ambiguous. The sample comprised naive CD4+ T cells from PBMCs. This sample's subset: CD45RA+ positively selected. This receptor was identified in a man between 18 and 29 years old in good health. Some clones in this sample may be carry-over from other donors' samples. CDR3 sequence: CASSPQMNTEAFF. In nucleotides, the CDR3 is TGTGCCAGCAGCCCCCAGATGAACACTGAAGCTTTCTTT.